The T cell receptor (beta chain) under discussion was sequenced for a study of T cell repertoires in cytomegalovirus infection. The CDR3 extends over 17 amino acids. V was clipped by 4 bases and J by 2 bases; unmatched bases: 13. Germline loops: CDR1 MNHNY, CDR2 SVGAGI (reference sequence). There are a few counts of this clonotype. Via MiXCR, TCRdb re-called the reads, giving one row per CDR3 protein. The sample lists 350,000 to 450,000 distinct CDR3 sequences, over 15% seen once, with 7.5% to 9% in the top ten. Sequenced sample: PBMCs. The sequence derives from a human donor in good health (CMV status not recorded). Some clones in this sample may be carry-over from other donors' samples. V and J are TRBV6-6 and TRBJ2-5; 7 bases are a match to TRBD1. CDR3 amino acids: CASSSRDRVPRQETQYF. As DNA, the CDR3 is TGTGCCAGCAGTTCCAGAGACAGGGTACCCCGACAAGAGACCCAGTACTTC.